The rows below give T cell receptor beta chains drawn from one sample of a study of regulatory T cells in long-lasting Graves disease. One entry per CDR3 protein results from TCRdb running MiXCR on the multiplex PCR reads. The table includes approximately 250,000 distinct CDR3 sequences, approximately 20% detected once. Sequences were derived from peripheral blood mononuclear cells (PBMCs), sampled at new diagnosis, from a patient treated with antithyroid drugs. The origin of the receptors is a female donor with Graves disease. CDR3s include the opening cysteine and the closing phenylalanine or tryptophan. The order of the fields is J gene, V gene, D gene, clone size, CDR3 DNA, CDR3 protein. The D gene is left open where the match is weak. Only part of the rows carry a size: once, few, many, or a class if the clone is expanded.

j_call: TRBJ2-3
v_call: TRBV30
d_call: .
clone_size: few
cdr3_nt: TGTGCCTGGAGTCCCCGCACAGATACGCAGTATTTT
cdr3_aa: CAWSPRTDTQYF

j_call: TRBJ2-7
v_call: TRBV28
d_call: .
clone_size: many
cdr3_nt: TGTGCCAGCGGGTCTAGCGCCTACGAGCAGTACTTC
cdr3_aa: CASGSSAYEQYF

j_call: TRBJ1-2
v_call: TRBV28
d_call: .
clone_size: many
cdr3_nt: TGTGCCAGCAGCCCCGAAGGGTATGCTAACTATGGCTACACCTTC
cdr3_aa: CASSPEGYANYGYTF

j_call: TRBJ2-2
v_call: TRBV12-3/TRBV12-4
d_call: .
clone_size: many
cdr3_nt: TGTGCCAGCAGTTTAAGGCACAACCCCGGGGAGCTGTTTTTT
cdr3_aa: CASSLRHNPGELFF

j_call: TRBJ2-2
v_call: TRBV5-8
d_call: TRBD2
clone_size: .
cdr3_nt: TGTGCCAGCAGCTTGTGGGGACTAGCGGGAGTTACCGGGGAGCTGTTTTTT
cdr3_aa: CASSLWGLAGVTGELFF

j_call: TRBJ1-1
v_call: TRBV9
d_call: .
clone_size: .
cdr3_nt: TGTGCCAGCAGCCTCGAGGGGGGGCGGACTGAAGCTTTCTTT
cdr3_aa: CASSLEGGRTEAFF

j_call: TRBJ1-5
v_call: TRBV28
d_call: .
clone_size: many
cdr3_nt: TGTGCCAGCAGTCCTGCAGGGGTGAGCAATCAGCCCCAGCATTTT
cdr3_aa: CASSPAGVSNQPQHF

j_call: TRBJ1-3
v_call: TRBV6-1
d_call: TRBD1
clone_size: many
cdr3_nt: TGTGCCAGCAGGTCAGGGGGCGGCTCTGGAAACACCATATATTTT
cdr3_aa: CASRSGGGSGNTIYF

j_call: TRBJ2-7
v_call: TRBV28
d_call: TRBD2
clone_size: .
cdr3_nt: TGTGCCAGCAGCCCCGCCGTCGGGAGGCTCTTTATGGGGCAGTACTTC
cdr3_aa: CASSPAVGRLFMGQYF

j_call: TRBJ2-1
v_call: TRBV24-1
d_call: TRBD2
clone_size: many
cdr3_nt: TGTGCCACCAGTGATCCGGGACTACTTAATGTCAATGAGCAGTTCTTC
cdr3_aa: CATSDPGLLNVNEQFF

j_call: TRBJ2-1
v_call: TRBV11-2
d_call: TRBD2
clone_size: many
cdr3_nt: TGTGCCAGCAGCCGTACTCTAGCGGAACACTACAATGAGCAGTTCTTC
cdr3_aa: CASSRTLAEHYNEQFF

j_call: TRBJ1-2
v_call: TRBV3-1
d_call: .
clone_size: many
cdr3_nt: TGTGCCAGCAGCCCGAGCCGCTATGGCTACACCTTC
cdr3_aa: CASSPSRYGYTF

j_call: TRBJ2-7
v_call: TRBV6-1
d_call: .
clone_size: many
cdr3_nt: TGTGCCAGCGTCTTGCGTGCAACCTACGAGCAGTACTTC
cdr3_aa: CASVLRATYEQYF

j_call: TRBJ1-5
v_call: TRBV2
d_call: .
clone_size: .
cdr3_nt: TGTGCCAGCAGTGCTGGGATTCAGCCCCAGCATTTT
cdr3_aa: CASSAGIQPQHF

j_call: TRBJ2-7
v_call: TRBV18
d_call: TRBD1
clone_size: .
cdr3_nt: TGTGCCAGCTCACCACCGACTCAGGGGGCTGGGGAGCAGTACTTC
cdr3_aa: CASSPPTQGAGEQYF

j_call: TRBJ1-3
v_call: TRBV3-1
d_call: .
clone_size: few
cdr3_nt: TGTGCCAGCCAGGGAACAGGAAGCACCATATATTTT
cdr3_aa: CASQGTGSTIYF

j_call: TRBJ1-2
v_call: TRBV20-1
d_call: .
clone_size: .
cdr3_nt: TGCAGTGCTAGTACGGGAACCTATGGCTACACCTTC
cdr3_aa: CSASTGTYGYTF

j_call: TRBJ2-2
v_call: TRBV19
d_call: .
clone_size: many
cdr3_nt: TGTGCCAGTAACACAAGAGTGGGGGAGCTGTTTTTT
cdr3_aa: CASNTRVGELFF

j_call: TRBJ2-1
v_call: TRBV28
d_call: .
clone_size: many
cdr3_nt: TGTGCCAGCAGGACCGGGACTTCAACCTACAATGAGCAGTTCTTC
cdr3_aa: CASRTGTSTYNEQFF

j_call: TRBJ2-2
v_call: TRBV4-3
d_call: TRBD2
clone_size: once
cdr3_nt: TGCGCCAGCAGCCAAGGTCCGGGACTAGTGGCTAGGGGGGTTGCCGGGGAGCTGTTTTTT
cdr3_aa: CASSQGPGLVARGVAGELFF

j_call: TRBJ2-1
v_call: TRBV18
d_call: TRBD1
clone_size: many
cdr3_nt: TGTGCCAGCTCACCCAGACAGGGTAGCCCCTACAATGAGCAGTTCTTC
cdr3_aa: CASSPRQGSPYNEQFF

j_call: TRBJ2-1
v_call: TRBV18
d_call: .
clone_size: many
cdr3_nt: TGTGCCAGCTCACCACTTCCAGGGAACTACAATGAGCAGTTCTTC
cdr3_aa: CASSPLPGNYNEQFF

j_call: TRBJ1-6
v_call: TRBV5-5
d_call: .
clone_size: many
cdr3_nt: TGTGCCAGCAGCTTGTCTCCGAATTCACCCCTCCACTTT
cdr3_aa: CASSLSPNSPLHF

j_call: TRBJ2-5
v_call: TRBV11-3
d_call: .
clone_size: many
cdr3_nt: TGTGCCAGCAGTCGGACTATGGGAGAGACCCAGTACTTC
cdr3_aa: CASSRTMGETQYF

j_call: TRBJ2-7
v_call: TRBV19
d_call: .
clone_size: few
cdr3_nt: TGTGCCAGTAGTAGAGCCACGAGGGGGACGGTGAGCTCCTACGAGCAGTACTTC
cdr3_aa: CASSRATRGTVSSYEQYF

j_call: TRBJ2-7
v_call: TRBV7-2
d_call: TRBD2
clone_size: .
cdr3_nt: TGTGCCAGCAGCTTATTGGTACTAGCGGGAGGGCCCTGGGGCGAGCAGTACTTC
cdr3_aa: CASSLLVLAGGPWGEQYF

j_call: TRBJ2-4
v_call: TRBV3-1
d_call: .
clone_size: many
cdr3_nt: TGTGCCAGCAGCCCCCTTGAGGGACCAGCCAAAAACATTCAGTACTTC
cdr3_aa: CASSPLEGPAKNIQYF

j_call: TRBJ1-2
v_call: TRBV13
d_call: TRBD1
clone_size: many
cdr3_nt: TGTGCCAGCAGCCAGACAGGGGCGGCTCTCTCTGGCTACACCTTC
cdr3_aa: CASSQTGAALSGYTF

j_call: TRBJ1-1
v_call: TRBV11-3
d_call: .
clone_size: .
cdr3_nt: TGTGCCAGTGAGGCGGCTTTGAACACTGAAGCTTTCTTT
cdr3_aa: CASEAALNTEAFF

j_call: TRBJ1-1
v_call: TRBV19
d_call: TRBD1
clone_size: many
cdr3_nt: TGTGCCAGTAGTATACAGGGGGCTGTGAACACTGAAGCTTTCTTT
cdr3_aa: CASSIQGAVNTEAFF

j_call: TRBJ1-1
v_call: TRBV12-3/TRBV12-4
d_call: .
clone_size: few
cdr3_nt: TGTGCCAGCGGTATGGGACTAGGGGCTTTCTTT
cdr3_aa: CASGMGLGAFF

j_call: TRBJ1-5
v_call: TRBV19
d_call: .
clone_size: many
cdr3_nt: TGTGCCAGTAGGGAGGGACATCTTAGCAATCAGCCCCAGCATTTT
cdr3_aa: CASREGHLSNQPQHF

j_call: TRBJ2-2
v_call: TRBV7-3
d_call: TRBD2
clone_size: many
cdr3_nt: TGTGCCAGCAGCCCGACTAGCGGGACGAACACCGGGGAGCTGTTTTTT
cdr3_aa: CASSPTSGTNTGELFF

j_call: TRBJ2-7
v_call: TRBV6-1
d_call: TRBD1
clone_size: many
cdr3_nt: TGCGCCAGCACCCACCCGGACAGGGACTCCTACGAGCAGTACTTC
cdr3_aa: CASTHPDRDSYEQYF

j_call: TRBJ1-5
v_call: TRBV6-1
d_call: .
clone_size: many
cdr3_nt: TGTGCCAGCAGAGACGGCAATCAGCCCCAGCATTTT
cdr3_aa: CASRDGNQPQHF

j_call: TRBJ1-2
v_call: TRBV2
d_call: .
clone_size: .
cdr3_nt: TGTGCCAGCAGTGATGGGAACTATGGCTACACCTTC
cdr3_aa: CASSDGNYGYTF

j_call: TRBJ1-2
v_call: TRBV5-4
d_call: .
clone_size: many
cdr3_nt: TGTGCCAGCAGCCACCCAAGGAACTATGGCTACACCTTC
cdr3_aa: CASSHPRNYGYTF

j_call: TRBJ2-1
v_call: TRBV11-3
d_call: .
clone_size: many
cdr3_nt: TGTGCCAGCAGCTCGGCTAGCCGCAATGAGCAGTTCTTC
cdr3_aa: CASSSASRNEQFF

j_call: TRBJ2-3
v_call: TRBV7-9
d_call: .
clone_size: many
cdr3_nt: TGTGCCAGCAGCCTCAGGGGGGGAGATACGCAGTATTTT
cdr3_aa: CASSLRGGDTQYF

j_call: TRBJ2-5
v_call: TRBV29-1
d_call: TRBD2
clone_size: .
cdr3_nt: TGCAGCGTCGATGGAGGGGGGACTAGCGGTCCACAAGAGACCCAGTACTTC
cdr3_aa: CSVDGGGTSGPQETQYF

j_call: TRBJ2-1
v_call: TRBV7-2
d_call: .
clone_size: many
cdr3_nt: TGTGCCAGCAGCTTAGCGGCAGGGACCTACAATGAGCAGTTCTTC
cdr3_aa: CASSLAAGTYNEQFF

j_call: TRBJ2-1
v_call: TRBV7-2
d_call: .
clone_size: many
cdr3_nt: TGTGCCAGCAGCTTAGCCCGGGGGAGTACGAATGAGCAGTTCTTC
cdr3_aa: CASSLARGSTNEQFF

j_call: TRBJ1-2
v_call: TRBV7-9
d_call: TRBD1
clone_size: many
cdr3_nt: TGTGCCAGCAGCCTATACACAGGGGGCGCTTCTAACTATGGCTACACCTTC
cdr3_aa: CASSLYTGGASNYGYTF

j_call: TRBJ1-1
v_call: TRBV2
d_call: .
clone_size: many
cdr3_nt: TGTGCCAGCACTAGTCGACAGGCGAACACTGAAGCTTTCTTT
cdr3_aa: CASTSRQANTEAFF

j_call: TRBJ1-5
v_call: TRBV28
d_call: .
clone_size: many
cdr3_nt: TGTGCCAGCAGTTCTTCTCGTGACAGGCTCAATCAGCCCCAGCATTTT
cdr3_aa: CASSSSRDRLNQPQHF

j_call: TRBJ2-1
v_call: TRBV11-2
d_call: TRBD2
clone_size: many
cdr3_nt: TGTGCCAGCAGCTTACTAGCGGGAAACAATGAGCAGTTCTTC
cdr3_aa: CASSLLAGNNEQFF

j_call: TRBJ2-1
v_call: TRBV29-1
d_call: .
clone_size: .
cdr3_nt: TGCAGCGTTGAAGTTCAGGGTACCGAGCAGTTCTTC
cdr3_aa: CSVEVQGTEQFF

j_call: TRBJ1-1
v_call: TRBV15
d_call: .
clone_size: many
cdr3_nt: TGTGCCACCAGCAGAGTCGGGGACACACCTGAAGCTTTCTTT
cdr3_aa: CATSRVGDTPEAFF

j_call: TRBJ1-2
v_call: TRBV20-1
d_call: .
clone_size: many
cdr3_nt: TGCAGTGCTAGAGATTTAGCGGGGGACGGCTACACCTTC
cdr3_aa: CSARDLAGDGYTF

j_call: TRBJ2-7
v_call: TRBV5-4
d_call: TRBD2
clone_size: .
cdr3_nt: TGTGCCAGCAGTAGTGTTAGCGGGAGGGCCTTCCACGAGCAGTACTTC
cdr3_aa: CASSSVSGRAFHEQYF

j_call: TRBJ1-1
v_call: TRBV12-3/TRBV12-4
d_call: TRBD1
clone_size: many
cdr3_nt: TGTGCCAGCAGTAGCAGGGGGCGCTTCTACTCGGCTGAAGCTTTCTTT
cdr3_aa: CASSSRGRFYSAEAFF

j_call: TRBJ2-7
v_call: TRBV11-1
d_call: .
clone_size: many
cdr3_nt: TGTGCCAGCAGCCGGGACCCAGAGGGCTCCTACGAGCAGTACTTC
cdr3_aa: CASSRDPEGSYEQYF

j_call: TRBJ2-4
v_call: TRBV6-1
d_call: TRBD2
clone_size: many
cdr3_nt: TGTGCCAGCAGACCTAGCGGAGGGGATAACATTCAGTACTTC
cdr3_aa: CASRPSGGDNIQYF

j_call: TRBJ2-2
v_call: TRBV18
d_call: .
clone_size: many
cdr3_nt: TGTGCCAGCTCACCACCTGTCAGGGGCGCCAACTCTGAGCTGTTTTTT
cdr3_aa: CASSPPVRGANSELFF

j_call: TRBJ2-1
v_call: TRBV6-9
d_call: .
clone_size: .
cdr3_nt: TGTGCCAGCAGTTACTCCGGACTGTACAATGAGCAGTTCTTC
cdr3_aa: CASSYSGLYNEQFF

j_call: TRBJ2-7
v_call: TRBV7-9
d_call: TRBD2
clone_size: few
cdr3_nt: TGTGCCAGCAGCTTAGCGCCTAGCGGGAGCTCCTACGAGCAGTACTTC
cdr3_aa: CASSLAPSGSSYEQYF

j_call: TRBJ2-1
v_call: TRBV29-1
d_call: .
clone_size: many
cdr3_nt: TGCAGCGTTGAGGACGGCAGGGAGCAGTTCTTC
cdr3_aa: CSVEDGREQFF